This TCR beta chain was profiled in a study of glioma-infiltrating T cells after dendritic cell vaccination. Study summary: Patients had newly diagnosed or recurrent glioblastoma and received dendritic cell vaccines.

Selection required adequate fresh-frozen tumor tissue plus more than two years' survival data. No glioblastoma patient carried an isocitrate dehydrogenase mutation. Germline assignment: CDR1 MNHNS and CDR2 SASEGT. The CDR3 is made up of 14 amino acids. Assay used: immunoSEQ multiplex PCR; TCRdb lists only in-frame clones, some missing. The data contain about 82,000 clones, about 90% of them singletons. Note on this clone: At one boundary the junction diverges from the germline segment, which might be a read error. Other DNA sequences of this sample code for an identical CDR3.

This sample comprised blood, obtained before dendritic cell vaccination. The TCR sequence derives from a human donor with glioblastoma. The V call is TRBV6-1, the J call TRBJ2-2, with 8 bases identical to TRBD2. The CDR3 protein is CASSESSGGGELFF. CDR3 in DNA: TGCGCCAGCAGTGAATCATCGGGAGGGGGGGAGCTGTTTTTT.